The TCR beta chain under discussion was sequenced for a study of shared clonotypes between healthy human individuals. Study-level points and caveats: Investigators expected sequencing depth to affect clonotype sharing among donors. Sorted-subset sequencing, rarefaction showed, was incomplete despite large depth.

Each PCR replicate from the sorted subsets contained around 0.2 ug DNA, which is tens of thousands of T cell genomes. The data were produced by immunoSEQ multiplex PCR, yet TCRdb's version contains in-frame clones alone and is incomplete. The data show 2,500,000 or so clones, more than 85% seen once. On this clone itself: Its target is not known.

The receptor comes from a man between 18 and 35 years old in good health. Some clones in this sample may be carry-over from other donors' samples. The material sequenced was naive CD4+ T cells from PBMCs. Subset reported: CD45RA+ positively selected.

CDR3 residues: CASRDWSEAFF. The CDR3 bases are TGTGCCAGCAGAGACTGGTCAGAAGCTTTCTTT. V gene TRBV2 combines with J gene TRBJ1-1; no clear D gene. The CDR3 is 11 residues long. V lost 6 bases to trimming and J lost 8 bases, with 10 bases between them. Germline-derived CDR1 and CDR2 are SNHLY and FYNNEI. The full variable domain, in which reference TRBV2 and TRBJ1-1 provide the parts outside the CDR3, is EPEVTQTPSHQVTQMGQEVILRCVPISNHLYFYWYRQILGQKVEFLVSFYNNEISEKSEIFDDQFSVERPDGSNFTLKIRSTKLEDSAMYFCASRDWSEAFFGQGTRLTVV.